Detailed here is one TCR beta chain. Its cognate antigen is unknown. The sample is drawn from a study of glioma-infiltrating T cells after dendritic cell vaccination. The CDR3 consists of 13 residues. Trimming left V 0 bases short and J 5 bases short, with 6 bases between. The germline V gene encodes CDR1 LNHNV and CDR2 YYDKDF (reference sequence). Libraries were prepared by immunoSEQ multiplex PCR; TCRdb keeps only in-frame clonotypes and omits some of them. There are tens of thousands of clones in the sample; 75% to 85% occur only once, and approximately 8.5% lies in the top ten. Study-level findings and limits: Higher TCR clonality did not directly relate to longer survival.

No glioblastoma patient carried an isocitrate dehydrogenase mutation. Blood PBMC samples: pre-vaccination, two weeks post third vaccination, and at tumor progression. The receptor was isolated from a human donor with glioblastoma. The chain joins TRBV15 to TRBJ2-3, with D unresolved. This specimen consisted of blood, obtained before dendritic cell vaccination. CDR3 region: CATSREEVDTQYF. In nucleotides, the CDR3 is TGTGCCACCAGCAGAGAAGAGGTAGATACGCAGTATTTT.